The 26 T cell receptor beta chains presented below share a single source sample, sequenced in a study of CD8 T cells in ankylosing spondylitis. TCRdb reprocessed the 5' RACE reads with MiXCR, giving one entry per CDR3 protein. The sample yields about 240,000 distinct CDR3 sequences, 20% to 30% seen once. Sequenced input: blood, either unsorted or a sorted T cell fraction (not recorded which). The receptor set was obtained from a male donor with ankylosing spondylitis or in good health (not recorded which).

This clonotype was seen many times. The rearrangement links TRBV20-1 to TRBJ1-1, with a tentative D call TRBD1 (5 bases). V was shortened by 6 bases and J by 0 bases, with 23 bases between the two germline ends. CDR1 is DFQATT and CDR2 is SNEGSKA in the germline V gene (reference sequence). The CDR3 consists of 17 residues. CDR3 DNA: TGCAGTGCCGTTCGCCGGGGCCAAACATTAATGAACACTGAAGCTTTCTTT. This codes for CSAVRRGQTLMNTEAFF.

The chain is built from TRBV20-1 and TRBJ1-4, with D tentatively TRBD1 (5 bases). The CDR3 length is 15 residues. V shed 0 bases and J shed 8 bases, with 16 bases lying between them. Germline loops: CDR1 DFQATT, CDR2 SNEGSKA (reference sequence). CDR3 loop: CSARDPIQGGEKLFF. The CDR3 DNA is TGCAGTGCTAGAGACCCCATTCAGGGAGGGGAAAAACTGTTTTTT.

At least ten counts were recorded for this clonotype. The chain couples TRBV6-5 to TRBJ1-1, with no clear D. This CDR3 region has 14 residues. Germline values: CDR1 MNHEY, CDR2 SVGAGI. V was pared by 4 bases and J by 1 base, with 10 bases between. As DNA, the CDR3 is TGTGCCAGCAGTTCTCGTTCCCCGAACACTGAAGCTTTCTTT. It encodes CASSSRSPNTEAFF.

This clonotype came up many times. This rearrangement joins TRBV27 to TRBJ2-5, with D tentatively TRBD1 or TRBD2 (6 bases each). CDR1 is MNHEY, CDR2 SMNVEV, per germline (reference sequence). V shed 3 bases and J shed 5 bases, with 16 bases lying between them. The CDR3 extends over 15 amino acids. CDR3 residues: CASSFRGVHRETQYF. DNA for the CDR3: TGTGCCAGCAGTTTTAGGGGGGTCCATCGGGAGACCCAGTACTTC.

This chain links TRBV27 with TRBJ2-5; TRBD1 matches 9 bases. CDR3 size: 14 residues. CDR1 is MNHEY, CDR2 SMNVEV, per germline (reference sequence). The V segment lost 8 bases and the J segment 2 bases; nucleotides outside the gene matches: 6. CDR3 sequence reads: CASGRQGGQETQYF. The CDR3, as DNA: TGTGCCAGCGGACGACAGGGGGGGCAAGAGACCCAGTACTTC.

In this sample, this clonotype turned up many times. The chain uses TRBV29-1 and TRBJ1-2; a weak D match, TRBD1 (5 bases). The CDR3 contains 13 residues. CDR1 and CDR2 from the germline V gene are SQVTM and ANQGSEA. V was cut by 4 bases and J by 4 bases, with 13 bases left in between. CDR3 sequence (DNA): TGCAGCGTTGTAGAGGGGAGTAGCTATGGCTACACCTTC. Its translation: CSVVEGSSYGYTF.

This clonotype was recorded a few times. The gene calls are TRBV15 and TRBJ2-7; the D gene is possibly TRBD2 (6 bases). CDR1 and CDR2 (germline): LNHNV, YYDKDF (reference sequence). The CDR3 has 15 amino acids. The V end lost 0 bases, the J end lost 1 base, and 10 bases lay between the germline ends. The CDR3 region is CATSRDAGTSYEQYF. The CDR3 DNA reads TGTGCCACCAGCAGAGATGCGGGGACGTCCTACGAGCAGTACTTC.

This clonotype showed up many times. The chain is built from TRBV20-1 and TRBJ1-6; D not resolved. The CDR3 is 13 amino acids. The V gene's germline CDR1 is DFQATT and CDR2 SNEGSKA (reference sequence). Trimming removed 6 bases from V and 7 bases from J, with 13 bases in between. CDR3 nucleotide sequence: TGCAGTGCCCCGGTAGGGCGGAATTCACCCCTCCACTTT. The encoded protein is CSAPVGRNSPLHF.

The genes are TRBV12-3 or TRBV12-4 and TRBJ1-6; tentative D call: TRBD1 (6 bases). Trimming left V 3 bases short and J 9 bases short, with 12 bases between. The CDR3 covers 14 residues. The CDR3: CASSFGGSVSPLHF. The CDR3 DNA follows: TGTGCCAGCAGTTTTGGGGGCTCCGTTTCACCCCTCCACTTT.

The chain joins TRBV14 to TRBJ2-3, with 10 bases identical to TRBD2. This CDR3 has 13 amino acids. V dropped 5 bases and J dropped 6; count of bases not matched to a gene: 2. Germline-derived CDR1 and CDR2 are SGHDN and FVKESK. The CDR3 here is CASSTSGVDTQYF. DNA of the CDR3: TGTGCCAGCAGCACTAGCGGGGTTGATACGCAGTATTTT.

CDR3 sequence (DNA): TGTGCCAGCAGCTATCGGGACGGACAGAGCGAGCAGTACTTC. Translated: CASSYRDGQSEQYF. The V and J genes are TRBV7-9 and TRBJ2-7; D is possibly TRBD1 (6 bases). Trimming cost V 4 bases and J 6 bases, with 16 bases left between them. Germline CDR1 reads SEHNR; CDR2 reads FQNEAQ (reference sequence). CDR3 length: 14 residues.

This chain joins TRBV10-1 and TRBJ2-3; the D gene is possibly TRBD1 (6 bases). The CDR3 runs to 13 residues. Germline CDR1 and CDR2: WNHNN and SYGVQD (reference sequence). Trimming shortened V by 0 bases and J by 6 bases, and 7 bases separated the two germline ends. The CDR3 DNA reads TGCGCCAGCAGTGAGTCCCAGGGGGATACGCAGTATTTT. Its translation: CASSESQGDTQYF.

This clonotype was seen at least ten times. The rearrangement links TRBV20-1 to TRBJ2-7; tentative D call: TRBD2 (5 bases). The V gene's germline CDR1 is DFQATT and CDR2 SNEGSKA (reference sequence). The CDR3 spans 15 residues. The ends were cut back, 6 bases at V and 6 bases at J, with 24 bases in the middle. The CDR3 DNA reads TGCAGTGCCCCCAGAGGGCGAAATAGGAGGAGCGAGCAGTACTTC. Translating it yields CSAPRGRNRRSEQYF.

This chain joins TRBV7-6 and TRBJ2-1, with D unclear. CDR1 is SGHVS, CDR2 FNYEAQ, per germline. CDR3 size: 12 residues. V lost 3 bases, J lost 8 bases, and 8 bases lay in between. DNA for the CDR3: TGTGCCAGCAGCTTCGGTTCCCATGAGCAGTTCTTC. Its protein product is CASSFGSHEQFF. The whole variable domain, remainder taken from reference TRBV7-6 and TRBJ2-1, is GAGVSQSPRYKVTKRGQDVALRCDPISGHVSLYWYRQALGQGPEFLTYFNYEAQQDKSGLPNDRFSAERPEGSISTLTIQRTEQRDSAMYRCASSFGSHEQFFGPGTRLTVL.

The chain links TRBV12-3 or TRBV12-4 to TRBJ2-5, with 7 bases matching TRBD2. J gave up 1 base and V 5 bases, and 4 bases lay outside the gene matches. This CDR3 has 14 residues. The CDR3 reads CASSRTRSQETQYF. In DNA form, the CDR3 reads TGTGCCAGCAGTAGGACTAGGTCCCAAGAGACCCAGTACTTC.

The chain carries TRBV19 and TRBJ2-1, with D perhaps TRBD1 or TRBD2 (5 bases each). Per germline, CDR1 LNHDA and CDR2 SQIVND (reference sequence). The CDR3 consists of 17 residues. The V end was cut by 6 bases, the J end by 2 bases, with 20 bases between. The CDR3 DNA is TGTGCCAGTAGCACCCAAGGGACGGCCGGGCCCTACAATGAGCAGTTCTTC. It encodes CASSTQGTAGPYNEQFF.

In this sample, this clonotype turned up many times. The chain is built from TRBV20-1 and TRBJ2-1; possibly TRBD2 for D (6 bases). Trimming pared 8 bases from V and 4 bases from J, leaving 12 bases between. CDR3 length: 12 amino acids. Germline values: CDR1 DFQATT, CDR2 SNEGSKA (reference sequence). CDR3 residues: CSTRRGYNEQFF. The DNA for the CDR3 is TGCAGTACCAGACGGGGGTACAATGAGCAGTTCTTC.

There are a few counts of this clonotype. The chain is built from TRBV12-3 or TRBV12-4 and TRBJ1-6; D call uncertain. The CDR3 sequence is 14 residues long. The V and J ends lost 5 bases and 9 bases respectively, with 14 bases between them. The CDR3 DNA follows: TGTGCCAGCAGTCTGCTGACATCGGGTTCACCCCTCCACTTT. It encodes CASSLLTSGSPLHF.

This clonotype was found many times. For the CDR3, the DNA is TGTGCCAGCAGCTTAGACGGGGACAGGCAGTATTTT. Residues: CASSLDGDRQYF. This chain uses TRBV7-9 with TRBJ2-3, with 7 bases identical to TRBD1. Per the germline V gene, CDR1 is SEHNR and CDR2 is FQNEAQ (reference sequence). Germline trimming cut 1 base from V and 11 bases from J; bases unmatched to any gene: 3. The CDR3 extends over 12 amino acids.

This clonotype was counted only a few times. V gene TRBV12-3 or TRBV12-4 combines with J gene TRBJ1-4; D gene uncertain. Trimming left V 3 bases short and J 8 bases short, with 13 bases between. The CDR3 consists of 14 residues. Here the CDR3 DNA reads TGTGCCAGCAGTTTGGGCAGGTATTACGAAAAACTGTTTTTT. Amino acid sequence: CASSLGRYYEKLFF.

This chain uses TRBV12-3 or TRBV12-4 with TRBJ2-7; TRBD1 agrees at 9 bases. This CDR3 region has 15 residues. With 5 bases clipped from V and 6 bases from J, the junction kept 11 bases outside the gene matches. The CDR3 is CASSPRDRGCAEQYF. CDR3 DNA sequence: TGTGCCAGCAGTCCCCGCGACAGGGGGTGCGCCGAGCAGTACTTC.

This clonotype was seen a few times. CDR3 nucleotide sequence: TGCAGCGTCCTGGGGGTCCTAGCCAAAAACATTCAGTACTTC. Protein product: CSVLGVLAKNIQYF. This chain links TRBV29-1 with TRBJ2-4, with D perhaps matching TRBD1 or TRBD2 (5 bases each). Germline V gene sequence: CDR1 SQVTM, CDR2 ANQGSEA. The CDR3 runs 14 residues. Trimming shortened V by 6 bases and J by 0 bases, and 12 bases separated the two germline ends.

This clonotype was picked up a small number of times. This chain connects TRBV20-1 to TRBJ2-1; 12 bases are shared with TRBD2. The J segment lost 6 bases and the V segment lost 1 base, leaving 7 bases of the junction unmatched. CDR3 length equals 16 residues. Per the germline V gene, CDR1 is DFQATT and CDR2 is SNEGSKA (reference sequence). The CDR3 nucleotides are TGCAGTGCTAGAGCGTCCTCGGGACTAGCGGGCAATGAGCAGTTCTTC. As protein: CSARASSGLAGNEQFF.

At least ten counts were recorded for this clonotype. The chain employs TRBV4-1 and TRBJ2-2; no firm D call. The length of the CDR3 is 15 residues. V was shortened by 3 bases and J by 7 bases, with 15 bases between the two germline ends. Germline V gives CDR1 MGHRA, CDR2 YSYEKL. CDR3 loop: CASSQLGTIGGELFF. CDR3 DNA: TGCGCCAGCAGCCAGCTAGGAACAATCGGCGGGGAGCTGTTTTTT.

The chain uses TRBV24-1 and TRBJ2-5; 7 positions match TRBD1. V dropped 7 bases and J dropped 3; count of bases not matched to a gene: 7. CDR3 length: 14 amino acids. The germline CDR1 and CDR2 sequences are KGHDR and SFDVKD. The CDR3 DNA reads TGTGCCACCAGGGAGACAGGGTCCGAAGAGACCCAGTACTTC. Translating it yields CATRETGSEETQYF.

The rearrangement joins TRBV5-5 to TRBJ2-1; no definite D call. The germline CDR1 and CDR2 sequences are SGHKS and YYEKEE (reference sequence). The germline V and J ends were trimmed by 2 bases and 10 bases, with 16 bases remaining between them. CDR3 length equals 14 residues. CDR3 amino acids: CASSLGGEFDEQFF. The CDR3 nucleotides read TGTGCCAGCAGCTTAGGTGGGGAATTCGACGAGCAGTTCTTC.